The TCR beta chain described here comes from a study of T cell repertoires in cytomegalovirus infection. Deletions cut 3 bases from V and 8 bases from J, with 8 bases between. In germline, CDR1 is SGHRS, CDR2 YFSETQ. The CDR3 runs 12 residues. TCRdb re-called the reads with MiXCR, one entry per CDR3 protein. Altogether roughly 140,000 distinct CDR3 sequences are present, less than 25% being singletons, with the ten largest covering roughly 9.7%. This clonotype was seen only a few times. The sequence was obtained from a human donor in good health (CMV status not recorded). Some clones in this sample may be carry-over from other donors' samples. The chain joins TRBV5-1 to TRBJ1-4; D unresolved. The material sequenced was PBMCs. CDR3 bases: TGCGCCAGCAGCTCGTTCGGGGAAAAACTGTTTTTT. It yields the protein CASSSFGEKLFF.